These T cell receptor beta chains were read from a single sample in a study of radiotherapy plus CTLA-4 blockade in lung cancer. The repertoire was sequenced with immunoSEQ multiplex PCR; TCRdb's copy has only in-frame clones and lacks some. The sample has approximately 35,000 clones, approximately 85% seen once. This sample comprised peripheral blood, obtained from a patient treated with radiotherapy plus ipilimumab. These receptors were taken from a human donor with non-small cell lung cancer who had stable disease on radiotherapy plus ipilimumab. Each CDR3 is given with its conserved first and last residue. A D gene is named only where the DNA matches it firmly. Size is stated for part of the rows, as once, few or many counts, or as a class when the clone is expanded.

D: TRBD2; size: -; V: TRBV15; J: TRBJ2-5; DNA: TGTGCCACCAGCAGACTCCCTCGCGCGGGAGGTGAGGAGACCCAGTACTTC; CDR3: CATSRLPRAGGEETQYF
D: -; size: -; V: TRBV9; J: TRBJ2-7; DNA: TGTGCCAGCAGCCCTTTGAAGCGTGGGGAGCAGTACTTC; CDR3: CASSPLKRGEQYF
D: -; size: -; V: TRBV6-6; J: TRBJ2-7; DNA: TGTGCCAGCAGTCCTGGGGCTTTCTACGAGCAGTACTTC; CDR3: CASSPGAFYEQYF
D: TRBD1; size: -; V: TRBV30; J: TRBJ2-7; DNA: TGTGCCTGGAGCCCCGGGACAGGGGCCATGTGGGAGCAGTACTTC; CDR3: CAWSPGTGAMWEQYF
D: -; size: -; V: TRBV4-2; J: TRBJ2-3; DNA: TGTGCCAGCAGCCAAGGACAGGGAGGAGATACGCAGTATTTT; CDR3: CASSQGQGGDTQYF
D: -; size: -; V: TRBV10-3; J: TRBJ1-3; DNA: TGTGCCATCAGTGATTTGGAGGGAAACACCATATATTTT; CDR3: CAISDLEGNTIYF
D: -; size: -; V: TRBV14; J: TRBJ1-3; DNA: TGTGCCAGCAGCGTTCGAGGGGGCTCTGGAAACACCATATATTTT; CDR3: CASSVRGGSGNTIYF
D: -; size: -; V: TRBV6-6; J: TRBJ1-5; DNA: TGTGCCAGCAGTCCACTAGAACTGGGCAATCAGCCCCAGCATTTT; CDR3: CASSPLELGNQPQHF
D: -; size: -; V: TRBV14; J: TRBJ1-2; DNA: TGTGCCAGCAGCCTTAATCTCTATGGCTACACCTTC; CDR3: CASSLNLYGYTF
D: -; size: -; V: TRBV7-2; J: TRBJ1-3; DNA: TGTGCCAGCAGCTGGCCTTCGGGGTACGGAACGGGAAACACCATATATTTT; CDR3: CASSWPSGYGTGNTIYF
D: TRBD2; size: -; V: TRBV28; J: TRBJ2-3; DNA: TGTGCCAGCAGTTTTTTCCGGGAGGGCACAGATACGCAGTATTTT; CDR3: CASSFFREGTDTQYF
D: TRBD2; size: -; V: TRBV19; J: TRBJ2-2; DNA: TGTGCCAGTAGTATTAAAAGACTAGCCTACACCGGGGAGCTGTTTTTT; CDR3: CASSIKRLAYTGELFF
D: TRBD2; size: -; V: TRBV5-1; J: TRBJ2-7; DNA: TGCGCCAGCAGCGAGGGACTAGCGGGAGAGGGCTACGAGCAGTACTTC; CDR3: CASSEGLAGEGYEQYF
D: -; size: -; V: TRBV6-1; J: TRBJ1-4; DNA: TGTGCCAGCAGTGAACAGGGTCCTAATGAAAAACTGTTTTTT; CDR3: CASSEQGPNEKLFF
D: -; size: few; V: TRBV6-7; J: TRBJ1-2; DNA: TGTGCCAGCAGTTACAGTAACTATAACTATGGCTACACCTTC; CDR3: CASSYSNYNYGYTF
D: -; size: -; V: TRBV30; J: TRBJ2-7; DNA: TGTGCCTGGAGTGTCTTGGGGGCCCCCTACGAGCAGTACTTC; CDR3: CAWSVLGAPYEQYF
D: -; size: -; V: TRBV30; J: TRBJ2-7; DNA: TGTGCCTGGAGTGAGCAGGCCAACGAGCAGTACTTC; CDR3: CAWSEQANEQYF
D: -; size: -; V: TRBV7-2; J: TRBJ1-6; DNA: TGTGCCAGCAGCTTGGAGGCAGGGGAAAATTCACCCCTCCACTTT; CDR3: CASSLEAGENSPLHF
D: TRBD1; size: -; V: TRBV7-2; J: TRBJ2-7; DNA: TGTGCCAGCAGCGTGTCGGGACAGGGGTCCTACGAGCAGTACTTC; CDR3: CASSVSGQGSYEQYF
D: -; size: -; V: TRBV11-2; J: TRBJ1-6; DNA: TGTGCCAGCAGCCCACGGGGGGGCCCGGATAATTCACCCCTCCACTTT; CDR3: CASSPRGGPDNSPLHF
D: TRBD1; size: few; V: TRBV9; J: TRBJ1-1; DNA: TGTGCCAGCAACCGGGACAGGGACACTGAAGCTTTCTTT; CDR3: CASNRDRDTEAFF
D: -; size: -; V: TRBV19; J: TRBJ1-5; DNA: TGTGCCAGTAGTAGCGAGAGTCGGAGGGCCCAGCATTTT; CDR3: CASSSESRRAQHF
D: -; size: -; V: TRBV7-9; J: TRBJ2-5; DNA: TGTGCCAGCAGCTTAGCTGGTTTCGGCGGGACCCAGTACTTC; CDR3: CASSLAGFGGTQYF
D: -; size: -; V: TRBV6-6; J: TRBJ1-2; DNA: TGTGCCAGCAGTTACTCCCTCTCCTATGGCTACACCTTC; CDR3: CASSYSLSYGYTF
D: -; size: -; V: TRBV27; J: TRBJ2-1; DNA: TGTGCCAGCAGTTTACTCGCGGAGGTCAATGAGCAGTTCTTC; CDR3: CASSLLAEVNEQFF
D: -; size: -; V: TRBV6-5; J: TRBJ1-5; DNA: TGTGCCAGCAGTTACGCAGGGGATCAGCCCCAGCATTTT; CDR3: CASSYAGDQPQHF
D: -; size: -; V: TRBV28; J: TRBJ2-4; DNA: TGTGCCAGCAGTCCCGGGTTAGCCAAAAACATTCAGTACTTC; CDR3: CASSPGLAKNIQYF
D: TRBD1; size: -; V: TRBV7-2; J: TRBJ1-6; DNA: TGTGCCAGCAGCCCGGGACAGAATAATTCACCCCTCCACTTT; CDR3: CASSPGQNNSPLHF
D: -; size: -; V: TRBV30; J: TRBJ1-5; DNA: TGTGCCTGGAAAGTTGGGCGCAATCAGCCCCAGCATTTT; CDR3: CAWKVGRNQPQHF
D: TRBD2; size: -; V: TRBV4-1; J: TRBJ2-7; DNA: TGCGCCAGCAGCCAAGCGGGGGGGGGCGGGCCTCCCTCCTACGAGCAGTACTTC; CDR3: CASSQAGGGGPPSYEQYF
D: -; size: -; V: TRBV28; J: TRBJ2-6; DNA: TGTGCCAGCAGTGGGTCCGTCTTGACACAAAGTCGGGCCAACGTCCTGACTTTC; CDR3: CASSGSVLTQSRANVLTF
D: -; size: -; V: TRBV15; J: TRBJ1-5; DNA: TGTGCCACCAGCAGCGGCCTAGGTTTCAATCAGCCCCAGCATTTT; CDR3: CATSSGLGFNQPQHF
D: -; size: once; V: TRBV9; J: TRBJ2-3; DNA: TGTGCCAGCAGCCAGACTAGCACAGATACGCAGTATTTT; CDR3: CASSQTSTDTQYF
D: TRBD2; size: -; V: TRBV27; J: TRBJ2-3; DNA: TGTGCCAGCAGCCCAGCGGGAGGGATAGATACGCAGTATTTT; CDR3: CASSPAGGIDTQYF
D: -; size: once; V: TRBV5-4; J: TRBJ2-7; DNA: TGTGCCAGCAGCTTGGCCTCTACCCCTAGTGAGCAGTACTTC; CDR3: CASSLASTPSEQYF
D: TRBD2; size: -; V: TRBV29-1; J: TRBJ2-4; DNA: TGCAGCGTTGCGGGGGGGAGAACCAAAAACATTCAGTACTTC; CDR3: CSVAGGRTKNIQYF
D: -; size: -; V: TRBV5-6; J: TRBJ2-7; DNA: TGTGCCAGCAGCTTGGAGTACTACGAGCAGTACTTC; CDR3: CASSLEYYEQYF
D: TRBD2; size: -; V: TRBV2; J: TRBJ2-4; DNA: TGTGCCAGCAGCACTAGCGGGATGACCAAAAACATTCAGTACTTC; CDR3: CASSTSGMTKNIQYF
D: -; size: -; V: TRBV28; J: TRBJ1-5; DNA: TGTGCCAGCAGAACACAGGCGATCAATCAGCCCCAGCATTTT; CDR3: CASRTQAINQPQHF
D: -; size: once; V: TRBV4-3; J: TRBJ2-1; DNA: TGCGCCAGCAGCCAAGATGTGGGGGCCGGGTACAATGAGCAGTTCTTC; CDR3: CASSQDVGAGYNEQFF
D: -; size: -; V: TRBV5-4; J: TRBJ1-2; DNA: -; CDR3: CASSFGEGSYTF
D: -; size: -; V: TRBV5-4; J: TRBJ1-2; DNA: TGTGCCAGCAGCTTGGACGGACCAGCCGCGGGCAATGGCTACACCTTC; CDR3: CASSLDGPAAGNGYTF
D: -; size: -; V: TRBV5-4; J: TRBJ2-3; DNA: TGTGCCAGCAGCTTGGCTGGCAGCCCCTGGAGGTATTTT; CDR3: CASSLAGSPWRYF
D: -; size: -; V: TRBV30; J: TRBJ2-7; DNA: TGTGCCTGGAGTGTAGGCGGGTTTAATTCCTACGAGCAGTACTTC; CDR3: CAWSVGGFNSYEQYF
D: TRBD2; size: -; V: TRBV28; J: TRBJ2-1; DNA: TGTGCCAGCAGCCCCACGCAGCGAACTAGCGGGAGGGCCCTCTCACTCTACAATGAGCAGTTCTTC; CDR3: CASSPTQRTSGRALSLYNEQFF
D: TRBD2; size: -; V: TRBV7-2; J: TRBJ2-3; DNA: TGTGCCAGCACCTCCTTGGGACTAGCGGGAGATACGCAGTATTTT; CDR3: CASTSLGLAGDTQYF
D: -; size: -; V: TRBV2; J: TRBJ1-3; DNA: TGTGCCAGCAGTGAAGGAGGGGGTAACTCTGGAAACACCATATATTTT; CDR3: CASSEGGGNSGNTIYF
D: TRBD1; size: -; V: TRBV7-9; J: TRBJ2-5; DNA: TGTGCCAGCAGCTTAGATGTAGGGGGCCCAGAGACCCAGTACTTC; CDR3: CASSLDVGGPETQYF
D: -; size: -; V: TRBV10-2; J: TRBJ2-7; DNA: TGCGCCAGCAGTGAGGTTGTCCCTTACGAGCAGTACTTC; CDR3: CASSEVVPYEQYF
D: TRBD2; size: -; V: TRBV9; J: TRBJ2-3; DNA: TGTGCCAGCAGCGTAGTTCCTAGCGGGAGTATCTCAGATACGCAGTATTTT; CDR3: CASSVVPSGSISDTQYF
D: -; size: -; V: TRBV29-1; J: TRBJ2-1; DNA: TGCAGCGTTGAACCAGGGTGGCATGAGCAGTTCTTC; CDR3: CSVEPGWHEQFF
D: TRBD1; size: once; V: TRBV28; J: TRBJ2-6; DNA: TGTGCCAGCGGCGGACAGGCTCTCTCTGGGGCCAACGTCCTGACTTTC; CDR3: CASGGQALSGANVLTF
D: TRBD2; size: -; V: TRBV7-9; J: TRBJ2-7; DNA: TGTGCCAGCAGCTTCCCGACTAGCGGGAATGACAACGAGCAGTACTTC; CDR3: CASSFPTSGNDNEQYF
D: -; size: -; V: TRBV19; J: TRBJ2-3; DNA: TGTGCCAGTAGTCTCCGGGGGTCGACGCAGTATTTT; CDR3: CASSLRGSTQYF
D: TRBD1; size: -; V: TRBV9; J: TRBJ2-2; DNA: TGTGCCAGCAGCGTAGACTTTGGGACAGGGGGCACCGGGGAGCTGTTTTTT; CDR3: CASSVDFGTGGTGELFF